This T cell receptor beta chain is drawn from a study of T cell responses to AZD1222 COVID-19 vaccine. Sequencing used immunoSEQ multiplex PCR; TCRdb keeps in-frame clones, though not all of them. The data hold 130,000 or so clones, with 75% to 95% observed a single time. This clone was recorded once. Trimming stripped 7 bases from V and 3 bases from J, with 15 bases between. The CDR3 length is 15 residues. The germline gives CDR1 LNHDA, CDR2 SQIVND (reference sequence). The TCR was taken from an adult who received the MenACWY meningococcal vaccine as a control. This specimen consisted of peripheral blood, obtained 28 days after the second dose of the MenACWY control vaccine. V and J are TRBV19 and TRBJ1-4; D not resolved. The CDR3, as DNA: TGTGCCAGTAATTCAATGAAGTTGGCTAATGAAAAACTGTTTTTT. As protein: CASNSMKLANEKLFF.